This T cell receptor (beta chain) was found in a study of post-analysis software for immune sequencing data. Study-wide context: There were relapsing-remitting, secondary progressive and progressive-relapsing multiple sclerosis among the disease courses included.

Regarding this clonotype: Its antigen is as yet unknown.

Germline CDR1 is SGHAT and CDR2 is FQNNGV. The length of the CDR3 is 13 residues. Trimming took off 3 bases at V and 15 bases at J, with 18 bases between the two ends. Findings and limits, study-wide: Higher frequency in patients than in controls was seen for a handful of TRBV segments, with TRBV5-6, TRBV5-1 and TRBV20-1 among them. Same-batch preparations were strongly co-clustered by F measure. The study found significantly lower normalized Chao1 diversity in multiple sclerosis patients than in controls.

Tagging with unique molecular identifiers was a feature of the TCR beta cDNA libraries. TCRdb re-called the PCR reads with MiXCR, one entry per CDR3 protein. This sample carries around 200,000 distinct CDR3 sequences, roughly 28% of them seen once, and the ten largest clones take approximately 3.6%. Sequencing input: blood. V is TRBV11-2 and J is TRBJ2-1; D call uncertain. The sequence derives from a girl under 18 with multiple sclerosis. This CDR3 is CASSFPTGPKAFF. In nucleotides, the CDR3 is TGTGCCAGCAGCTTCCCGACCGGGCCTAAGGCGTTCTTC.